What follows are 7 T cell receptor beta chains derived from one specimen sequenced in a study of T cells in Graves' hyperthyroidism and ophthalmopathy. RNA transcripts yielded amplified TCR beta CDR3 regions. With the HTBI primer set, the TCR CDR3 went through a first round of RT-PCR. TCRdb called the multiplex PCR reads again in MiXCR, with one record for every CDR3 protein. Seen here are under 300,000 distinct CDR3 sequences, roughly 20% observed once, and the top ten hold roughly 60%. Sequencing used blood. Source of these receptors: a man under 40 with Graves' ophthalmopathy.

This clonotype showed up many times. The CDR3 region has the DNA TGTGCCAGCAGACAACAGGGGGCAGAGCCCCAGCATTTT. It yields the protein CASRQQGAEPQHF. This chain connects TRBV28 to TRBJ1-5, with 9 bases aligning to TRBD1. This CDR3 has 13 amino acids. The germline gives CDR1 MDHEN, CDR2 SYDVKM. V shed 6 bases, J shed 8 bases, and the junction held 5 bases outside the gene matches.

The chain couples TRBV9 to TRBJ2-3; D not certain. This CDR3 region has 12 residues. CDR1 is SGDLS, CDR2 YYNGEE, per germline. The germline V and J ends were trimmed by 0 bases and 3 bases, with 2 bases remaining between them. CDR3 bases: TGTGCCAGCAGCGTAGCTACAGATACGCAGTATTTT. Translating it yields CASSVATDTQYF.

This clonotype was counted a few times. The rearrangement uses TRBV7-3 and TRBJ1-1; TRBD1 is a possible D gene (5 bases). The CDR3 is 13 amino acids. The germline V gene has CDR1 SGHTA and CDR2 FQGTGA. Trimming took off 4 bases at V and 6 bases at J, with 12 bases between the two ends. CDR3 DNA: TGTGCCAGCAGCTCCGCCCGGGGGGCTGAAGCTTTCTTT. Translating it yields CASSSARGAEAFF.

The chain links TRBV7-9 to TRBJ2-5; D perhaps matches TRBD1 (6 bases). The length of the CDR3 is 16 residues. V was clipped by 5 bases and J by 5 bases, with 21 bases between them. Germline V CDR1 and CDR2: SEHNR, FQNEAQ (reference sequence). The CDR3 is CASSGFYDLQGETQYF. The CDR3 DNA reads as TGTGCCAGCAGCGGATTCTATGACCTTCAGGGGGAGACCCAGTACTTC.

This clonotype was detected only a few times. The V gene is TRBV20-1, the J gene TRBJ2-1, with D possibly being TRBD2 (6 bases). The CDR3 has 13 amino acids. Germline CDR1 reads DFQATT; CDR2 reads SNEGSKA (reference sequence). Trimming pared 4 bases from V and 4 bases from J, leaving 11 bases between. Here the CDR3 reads CSAKAGRYNEQFF. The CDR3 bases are TGCAGTGCTAAAGCGGGCAGGTACAATGAGCAGTTCTTC.

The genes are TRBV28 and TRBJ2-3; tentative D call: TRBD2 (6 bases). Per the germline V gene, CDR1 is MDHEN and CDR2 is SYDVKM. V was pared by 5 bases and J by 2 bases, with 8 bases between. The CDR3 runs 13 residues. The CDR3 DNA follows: TGTGCCAGCAGTGGACTAAACACAGATACGCAGTATTTT. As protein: CASSGLNTDTQYF.

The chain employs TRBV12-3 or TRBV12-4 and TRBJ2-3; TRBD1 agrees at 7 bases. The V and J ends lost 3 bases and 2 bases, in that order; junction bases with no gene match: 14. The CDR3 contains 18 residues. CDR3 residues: CASSFYPPGQSNTDTQYF. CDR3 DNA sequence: TGTGCCAGCAGTTTTTATCCCCCGGGACAGAGCAACACAGATACGCAGTATTTT.